Below are 27 T cell receptor beta chains sequenced from a single sample in a study of blood T cell repertoires in COVID-19. Measured with immunoSEQ multiplex PCR; TCRdb has only the in-frame clones, and not every one. Of approximately 93,000 clones in the sample, under 80% are singletons; the top ten hold roughly 4%. Source material: peripheral blood. The receptors were gathered from a man between 65 and 79 years old with COVID-19, enrolled during active disease.

This chain uses TRBV6-2 or TRBV6-3 with TRBJ2-1; D possibly corresponds to TRBD1 (6 bases). The CDR3 is 17 amino acids. Germline CDR1 is MNHEY and CDR2 is SVGEGT. Trimming stripped 0 bases from V and 0 bases from J, with 12 bases between. CDR3 sequence reads: CASSYSRQDPSYNEQFF. The CDR3 nucleotides are TGTGCCAGCAGTTACTCGAGACAGGACCCCTCCTACAATGAGCAGTTCTTC.

The chain links TRBV6-5 to TRBJ2-1; weak D call: TRBD2 (6 bases). Germline assignment: CDR1 MNHEY and CDR2 SVGAGI. The CDR3 sequence is 15 residues long. V dropped 6 bases and J dropped 4 bases, with 16 bases sitting between them. The CDR3 region is CASSDWGERYNEQFF. The DNA of the CDR3 is TGTGCCAGCAGCGACTGGGGGGAGAGGTACAATGAGCAGTTCTTC.

This sequence joins TRBV28 and TRBJ1-2; D call uncertain. The CDR3 runs to 13 residues. In germline, CDR1 is MDHEN, CDR2 SYDVKM. Trimming took off 5 bases at V and 4 bases at J, with 11 bases between the two ends. The CDR3 coding sequence is TGTGCCAGCAGTCCAGGTATTGGCTATGGCTACACCTTC. As protein: CASSPGIGYGYTF.

This rearrangement joins TRBV5-1 to TRBJ2-7; D uncertain. V lost 6 bases and J 2 bases, leaving 9 bases between the germline ends. The CDR3 has 12 residues. Germline values: CDR1 SGHRS, CDR2 YFSETQ. The CDR3 DNA sequence: TGCGCCAGCACCAACAGCCCCTACGAGCAGTACTTC. This translates into CASTNSPYEQYF. The full variable domain, with the rest looked up from reference TRBV5-1 and TRBJ2-7, is KAGVTQTPRYLIKTRGQQVTLSCSPISGHRSVSWYQQTPGQGLQFLFEYFSETQRNKGNFPGRFSGRQFSNSRSEMNVSTLELGDSALYLCASTNSPYEQYFGPGTRLTVT.

The CDR3: CASSRYSGRARAGELFF. The CDR3 DNA reads as TGTGCCAGCAGCCGATATAGCGGGAGGGCCCGGGCCGGGGAGCTGTTTTTT. The chain has TRBV5-4 and TRBJ2-2; 11 nucleotides line up with TRBD2. This CDR3 has 17 residues. Unmatched junction bases numbered 11, after V lost 4 bases and J lost 6 bases. Germline CDR1 and CDR2: SGHNT and YYREEE (reference sequence).

CDR3 sequence reads: CASSYQGLVNTEAFF. The CDR3 DNA reads as TGTGCCAGCAGTTACCAGGGGCTCGTGAACACTGAAGCTTTCTTT. The gene calls are TRBV28 and TRBJ1-1, with D possibly being TRBD1 (6 bases). This CDR3 has 15 amino acids. With 4 bases removed from V and 0 bases from J, the gap between germline ends came to 12 bases. The germline V gene encodes CDR1 MDHEN and CDR2 SYDVKM.

This sequence joins TRBV28 and TRBJ1-2; the match to TRBD1 covers 9 bases. V lost 6 bases to trimming and J lost 1 base; unmatched junction nucleotides: 9. Germline V gene sequence: CDR1 MDHEN, CDR2 SYDVKM. This CDR3 is built from 16 residues. For the CDR3, the DNA is TGTGCCAGCAGCCACGGGACAGGGAACCTTAACTATGGCTACACCTTC. Protein: CASSHGTGNLNYGYTF.

This clone was recorded a few times. J is TRBJ2-1 and V is TRBV12-3 or TRBV12-4, with D uncertain. The CDR3 loop spans 12 amino acids. The V gene lost 4 bases and the J gene lost 6 bases, with 7 bases spanning the gap. Here the CDR3 reads CASSSRSNEQFF. In nucleotides, the CDR3 is TGTGCCAGCAGTTCGCGGAGCAATGAGCAGTTCTTC.

This clone has a single count. Here the CDR3 DNA reads TGTGCCAGCAGCCGGAAGTGGCTAGCGGTCAATGAGCAGTTCTTC. Translating gives CASSRKWLAVNEQFF. The chain employs TRBV16 and TRBJ2-1; TRBD2 aligns across 7 bases. CDR1 is KGHSY, CDR2 FQNENV, per germline. The CDR3 runs 15 residues. J lost 6 bases, V lost 4 bases, and 9 bases had no gene match.

The genes are TRBV7-3 and TRBJ2-3, with 8 bases lining up with TRBD2. CDR1 and CDR2 (germline): SGHTA, FQGTGA. CDR3 length equals 16 residues. The junction had 4 bases not matched to a gene; V was cut back by 0 bases and J by 2 bases. The CDR3 region is CASSLTRSGITDTQYF. The CDR3 DNA reads TGTGCCAGCAGCTTAACTCGTAGCGGGATCACAGATACGCAGTATTTT.

The rearrangement uses TRBV28 and TRBJ1-5; D unclear. Trimming shortened V by 4 bases and J by 1 base, and 17 bases separated the two germline ends. CDR1 MDHEN and CDR2 SYDVKM come from the germline V gene. The CDR3 contains 17 residues. The CDR3 DNA reads TGTGCCAGCAGTTACCTTACGTCGGGTGCGAGCAATCAGCCCCAGCATTTT. Its protein product is CASSYLTSGASNQPQHF.

The CDR3 loop reads CASSRPSGTSNEQFF. For the CDR3, the DNA is TGTGCCAGCAGTCGACCTAGCGGGACTTCCAATGAGCAGTTCTTC. This sequence joins TRBV27 and TRBJ2-1, with 9 bases fitting TRBD2. This CDR3 has 15 amino acids. V lost 5 bases, J lost 6 bases, and 8 bases stayed unmatched. In germline, CDR1 is MNHEY, CDR2 SMNVEV (reference sequence).

V gene TRBV21-1 combines with J gene TRBJ1-2; no DNA check was done on the table's D call, TRBD1. TRBV21-1 is noted as a pseudogene. CDR3 length: 16 amino acids. The CDR3 coding sequence is TGTGCCAGCAGCAACGGGGACAGCTCAATTGACGATGGCTACACCTTC. This translates into CASSNGDSSIDDGYTF.

The chain is built from TRBV7-9 and TRBJ2-5; D ambiguous. Looked up from germline, CDR1 is SEHNR and CDR2 is FQNEAQ (reference sequence). The V gene lost 1 base and the J gene lost 5 bases, with 14 bases spanning the gap. This CDR3 region has 15 residues. For the CDR3, the DNA is TGTGCCAGCAGCTTAGGGTACCCCGTCGGGGAGACCCAGTACTTC. Amino acids: CASSLGYPVGETQYF.

In its sample, this clone was seen a few times. DNA of the CDR3: TGTGCCAGCAGCCGTACAGGCGGGAGCTCCTACGAGCAGTACTTC. It encodes CASSRTGGSSYEQYF. V gene TRBV7-9 combines with J gene TRBJ2-7; 7 bases are a match to TRBD2. The CDR3 has 15 residues. Germline V gene data show CDR1 as SEHNR and CDR2 as FQNEAQ (reference sequence). V lost 5 bases, J lost 0 bases, and 7 bases stayed unmatched.

The chain employs TRBV6-2 or TRBV6-3 and TRBJ2-3; TRBD2 agrees at 7 bases. Germline V CDR1 and CDR2: MNHEY, SVGEGT. V was clipped by 2 bases and J by 4 bases; unmatched bases: 15. The CDR3 runs to 18 residues. The CDR3 bases are TGTGCCAGCAGTTACCAAGCGGGGAACGATCTCCGGGCAGATACGCAGTATTTT. Encoded protein: CASSYQAGNDLRADTQYF.

The CDR3 here is CASSPPGLTYEQYF. The CDR3 DNA sequence: TGTGCCAGCAGTCCCCCGGGACTAACCTACGAGCAGTACTTC. V gene TRBV28 combines with J gene TRBJ2-7; 7 bases map to TRBD2. V gave up 5 bases and J gave up 2 bases; unmatched junction bases: 6. CDR3 length: 14 residues. Germline V CDR1 and CDR2: MDHEN, SYDVKM.

The chain recombines TRBV11-2 with TRBJ2-7, with no clear D. CDR1 and CDR2 from the germline V gene are SGHAT and FQNNGV. The CDR3 is 16 residues long. V lost 4 bases, J lost 3 bases, and 19 bases lay in between. CDR3 in DNA: TGTGCCAGCAGCTCCCTCCGTGGGCAGGCCAACTACGAGCAGTACTTC. This codes for CASSSLRGQANYEQYF.

This chain uses TRBV6-1 with TRBJ2-7, with a tentative D call TRBD2 (6 bases). V shed 1 base and J shed 5 bases, with 15 bases lying between them. Looked up from germline, CDR1 is MNHNS and CDR2 is SASEGT. This CDR3 spans 15 amino acids. The CDR3 nucleotides read TGTGCCAGCAGTGAAGTGGGTAGCGGCCGGAACGAGCAGTACTTC. Its translation: CASSEVGSGRNEQYF.

The chain joins TRBV6-5 to TRBJ1-2, with 8 bases that match TRBD1. The V gene's germline CDR1 is MNHEY and CDR2 SVGAGI. The CDR3 contains 14 residues. Trimming took 6 bases from V and 6 from J; bases not matched to a gene: 9. CDR3 sequence (DNA): TGTGCCAGCAGCCGGCTTACAGGGGGGGATGGCTACACCTTC. Translated: CASSRLTGGDGYTF.

This chain links TRBV29-1 with TRBJ2-3, with D possibly TRBD2 on 6 matching bases. CDR1 is SQVTM, CDR2 ANQGSEA, per germline. Trimming left V 4 bases short and J 2 bases short, with 16 bases between. The CDR3 spans 15 residues. The CDR3 DNA sequence: TGCAGCGTTGTACCTTTCGGGCGGGACACAGATACGCAGTATTTT. Translation: CSVVPFGRDTDTQYF.

The J gene is TRBJ1-3, the V gene TRBV5-1, with a tentative D call TRBD1 (5 bases). The CDR3 loop spans 16 amino acids. Trimming took off 1 base at V and 0 bases at J, with 11 bases between the two ends. Germline CDR1 SGHRS, CDR2 YFSETQ. The CDR3 here is CASSLTGSLSGNTIYF. CDR3 DNA sequence: TGCGCCAGCAGCTTGACAGGCAGCCTCTCTGGAAACACCATATATTTT.

This chain connects TRBV28 to TRBJ1-1; D is possibly TRBD1 (5 bases). The germline V and J ends were trimmed by 4 bases and 9 bases, with 18 bases remaining between them. The CDR3 covers 14 residues. Per the germline V gene, CDR1 is MDHEN and CDR2 is SYDVKM. The CDR3, as DNA: TGTGCCAGCAGTTCCCATGGGGCAGGATCCCAAGCTTTCTTT. It is translated as CASSSHGAGSQAFF.

The rearrangement links TRBV7-8 to TRBJ2-1; D unclear. Trimming removed 7 bases from V and 7 bases from J, with 17 bases in between. The CDR3 runs to 14 residues. Germline V gene lookup returns CDR1 SGHVS and CDR2 FQNEAQ. The CDR3: CASIHSAGLNEQFF. The CDR3 region has the DNA TGTGCCAGCATCCACTCGGCAGGTTTGAATGAGCAGTTCTTC. The full variable domain, in which reference TRBV7-8 and TRBJ2-1 provide the parts outside the CDR3, is GAGVSQSPRYKVAKRGQDVALRCDPISGHVSLFWYQQALGQGPEFLTYFQNEAQLDKSGLPSDRFFAERPEGSVSTLKIQRTQQEDSAVYLCASIHSAGLNEQFFGPGTRLTVL.

The genes are TRBV7-9 and TRBJ1-6; maybe TRBD1 (6 bases). The CDR3 is 15 residues long. Germline V CDR1 and CDR2: SEHNR, FQNEAQ (reference sequence). The V and J ends lost 1 base and 10 bases respectively, with 14 bases between them. CDR3 residues: CASSLDAGAGSPLHF. For the CDR3, the DNA is TGTGCCAGCAGCTTAGACGCAGGGGCCGGGTCACCCCTCCACTTT.

The chain combines TRBV7-3 with TRBJ2-2, with a weak D call TRBD1 (6 bases). V lost 5 bases, J lost 0 bases, and 13 bases lay in between. The CDR3 sequence is 16 residues long. The V gene's germline CDR1 is SGHTA and CDR2 FQGTGA. Here the CDR3 reads CASSPRGTPNTGELFF. CDR3 in DNA: TGTGCCAGCAGCCCAAGGGGGACCCCGAACACCGGGGAGCTGTTTTTT.

The chain's CDR3 is CASSTRQSAGELFF. The DNA of the CDR3 is TGTGCCAGCAGCACACGACAGTCAGCAGGGGAGCTGTTTTTT. The V call is TRBV7-2, the J call TRBJ2-2; maybe TRBD1 (5 bases). The CDR3 length is 14 residues. The V gene lost 5 bases and the J gene lost 8 bases, with 15 bases spanning the gap. The germline V gene has CDR1 SGHTA and CDR2 FQGNSA.